One sample yielded the 23 T cell receptor beta chains listed below, sequenced in a study of shared clonotypes between healthy human individuals. Generated by immunoSEQ multiplex PCR, the TCRdb table keeps only in-frame clones and is missing some. The table has roughly 1.4 million clones, less than 99% seen once. The sample consisted of naive CD4+ T cells sorted from blood. Subset defined: CD45RA+ positively selected. These receptors all stem from a man younger than 40 in good health.

This chain links TRBV7-2 with TRBJ2-1; TRBD2 aligns across 9 bases. The CDR3 is 16 amino acids. Trimming took 4 bases from V and 2 from J; bases not matched to a gene: 6. Germline assignment: CDR1 SGHTA and CDR2 FQGNSA. This CDR3 is CASSSRAGGPYNEQFF. The CDR3 nucleotides read TGTGCCAGCAGCTCCCGTGCGGGAGGGCCCTACAATGAGCAGTTCTTC.

The chain combines TRBV28 with TRBJ2-4, with D unclear. Between the trimmed V and J ends, which lost 4 bases and 0 bases, there was a span of 19 bases. Germline CDR1 MDHEN, CDR2 SYDVKM. The CDR3 length is 18 residues. As DNA, the CDR3 is TGTGCCAGCAGTTATTACACCTTGTCCGACTTAGCCAAAAACATTCAGTACTTC. Its protein product is CASSYYTLSDLAKNIQYF.

This chain links TRBV18 with TRBJ2-2; D remains unclear. Trimming shortened V by 4 bases and J by 1 base, and 7 bases separated the two germline ends. The V gene's germline CDR1 is KGHSH and CDR2 LQKENI. The length of the CDR3 is 14 residues. The CDR3 sequence: CASSRRQNTGELFF. In DNA, the CDR3 is TGTGCCAGCTCACGCAGACAGAACACCGGGGAGCTGTTTTTT.

The chain joins TRBV18 to TRBJ2-1, with TRBD2 identical over 16 bases. J was trimmed by 13 bases and V by 6 bases; bases with no gene match: 6. In germline, CDR1 is KGHSH, CDR2 LQKENI. The CDR3 spans 14 residues. The CDR3 loop is CASSRGLAGGDQFF. DNA of the CDR3: TGTGCCAGCTCCCGGGGACTAGCGGGAGGGGATCAGTTCTTC.

V and J are TRBV18 and TRBJ2-5; D not certain. Germline V CDR1 and CDR2: KGHSH, LQKENI. This CDR3 has 14 amino acids. V shed 4 bases and J shed 0 bases, with 9 bases lying between them. The CDR3 nucleotides read TGTGCCAGCTCACGCGACATCTACCAAGAGACCCAGTACTTC. It is translated as CASSRDIYQETQYF.

The CDR3 DNA sequence: TGTGCCAGCAGCTTAGTAGAGGGTTCTCGGCGCGGGGAGCTGTTTTTT. It translates to CASSLVEGSRRGELFF. This chain joins TRBV7-9 and TRBJ2-2; perhaps TRBD2 as D (5 bases). Germline V gene data show CDR1 as SEHNR and CDR2 as FQNEAQ (reference sequence). CDR3 length: 16 amino acids. Trimming took off 1 base at V and 7 bases at J, with 16 bases between the two ends. Together with reference TRBV7-9 and TRBJ2-2, the CDR3 gives the full variable domain: DTGVSQNPRHKITKRGQNVTFRCDPISEHNRLYWYRQTLGQGPEFLTYFQNEAQLEKSRLLSDRFSAERPKGSFSTLEIQRTEQGDSAMYLCASSLVEGSRRGELFFGEGSRLTVL.

J is TRBJ2-7 and V is TRBV13, with D perhaps TRBD2 (5 bases). There are 17 residues in the CDR3. V was shortened by 2 bases and J by 7 bases, with 24 bases between the two germline ends. Looked up from germline, CDR1 is PRHDT and CDR2 is FYEKMQ (reference sequence). For the CDR3, the DNA is TGTGCCAGCAGCTTACTCGGCTCAACTCTGGACCGGGGAGAGCAGTACTTC. Protein sequence: CASSLLGSTLDRGEQYF.

The chain recombines TRBV27 with TRBJ1-1; no clear D gene. This CDR3 region has 14 residues. CDR1 MNHEY and CDR2 SMNVEV come from the germline V gene (reference sequence). Trimming removed 6 bases from V and 6 bases from J, with 17 bases in between. The DNA of the CDR3 is TGTGCCAGCAGCTTGGGCCCCATAGGCGCTGAAGCTTTCTTT. Protein sequence: CASSLGPIGAEAFF.

The genes are TRBV27 and TRBJ2-7; D is ambiguous. Germline CDR1 is MNHEY and CDR2 is SMNVEV (reference sequence). The CDR3 is 18 residues long. V was trimmed by 1 base and J by 3 bases, leaving 22 bases between them. CDR3 sequence (DNA): TGTGCCAGCAGTTTATATCTTCCCCCAAGAGGCCAACTCTACGAGCAGTACTTC. Residues: CASSLYLPPRGQLYEQYF.

This clone appeared a single time. The J gene is TRBJ2-7, the V gene TRBV7-6, with 7 bases matching TRBD1. The CDR3 runs 14 residues. The ends lost 1 base at V and 6 bases at J; junction bases unmatched: 6. Germline CDR1 SGHVS, CDR2 FNYEAQ. The CDR3 region is CASSLVRDSSEQYF. CDR3 DNA sequence: TGTGCCAGCAGCTTAGTCCGGGACAGTTCCGAGCAGTACTTC.

The J gene is TRBJ1-2, the V gene TRBV5-4, with 8 bases aligning to TRBD1. Trimming took 5 bases from V and 3 from J; bases not matched to a gene: 12. CDR3 length: 16 amino acids. CDR1 and CDR2 (germline): SGHNT, YYREEE (reference sequence). The CDR3, as DNA: TGTGCCAGCAGTTCAACGACAGGGGATTGGGACTATGGCTACACCTTC. It specifies CASSSTTGDWDYGYTF.

With respect to this clone: The sample carries other DNA sequences with the same CDR3. The V call is TRBV18, the J call TRBJ2-7; 11 nucleotides match TRBD2. Germline CDR1 KGHSH, CDR2 LQKENI. J lost 2 bases, V lost 1 base, and 1 base had no gene match. CDR3 size: 15 residues. The CDR3 region has the DNA TGTGCCAGCTCACCACTAGCGGGAGGGCCCTACGAGCAGTACTTC. Translation gives CASSPLAGGPYEQYF. Together with reference TRBV18 and TRBJ2-7, the CDR3 gives the full variable domain: NAGVMQNPRHLVRRRGQEARLRCSPMKGHSHVYWYRQLPEEGLKFMVYLQKENIIDESGMPKERFSAEFPKEGPSILRIQQVVRGDSAAYFCASSPLAGGPYEQYFGPGTRLTVT.

The V call is TRBV10-3, the J call TRBJ1-5; D is ambiguous. CDR3 length: 19 residues. Germline CDR1 is ENHRY and CDR2 is SYGVKD. The V gene lost 3 bases and the J gene lost 0 bases, with 21 bases spanning the gap. CDR3 region: CAISEVSAGRLSSNQPQHF. The CDR3 bases are TGTGCCATCAGTGAAGTGTCGGCAGGCCGCCTGAGTAGCAATCAGCCCCAGCATTTT.

This clone was observed a single time. The chain couples TRBV9 to TRBJ2-7, with D possibly matching TRBD1 (6 bases). Per the germline V gene, CDR1 is SGDLS and CDR2 is YYNGEE. The CDR3 is 15 residues long. Trimming stripped 0 bases from V and 2 bases from J, with 12 bases between. CDR3 sequence: CASSVEGGQTYEQYF. The CDR3 DNA is TGTGCCAGCAGCGTAGAAGGGGGTCAGACCTACGAGCAGTACTTC. Together with reference TRBV9 and TRBJ2-7, the CDR3 gives the full variable domain: DSGVTQTPKHLITATGQRVTLRCSPRSGDLSVYWYQQSLDQGLQFLIQYYNGEERAKGNILERFSAQQFPDLHSELNLSSLELGDSALYFCASSVEGGQTYEQYFGPGTRLTVT.

This clone was seen just once. V and J are TRBV7-4 and TRBJ2-7, with D perhaps TRBD1 or TRBD2 (5 bases each). Germline values: CDR1 SGHVT, CDR2 SQSDAQ. CDR3 length: 13 amino acids. Trimming took off 4 bases at V and 5 bases at J, with 12 bases between the two ends. The CDR3 is CASSSGPHHEQYF. Here the CDR3 DNA reads TGTGCCAGCAGCTCGGGACCCCACCACGAGCAGTACTTC.

The genes are TRBV9 and TRBJ2-1; D is unresolved. Trimming removed 4 bases from V and 6 bases from J, with 8 bases in between. Germline CDR1 is SGDLS and CDR2 is YYNGEE. This CDR3 is 12 amino acids long. In DNA form, the CDR3 reads TGTGCCAGCAGCCCGTCGGGCAATGAGCAGTTCTTC. It encodes CASSPSGNEQFF.

CDR3 coding DNA: TGTGCCAGCAGCGTAGGACCGACAGGAACTAGCACAGATACGCAGTATTTT. Its translation: CASSVGPTGTSTDTQYF. The genes are TRBV9 and TRBJ2-3; D might be TRBD1 (6 bases). This CDR3 region has 17 residues. V was cut by 0 bases and J by 0 bases, with 14 bases left in between. Germline lookup yields CDR1 SGDLS and CDR2 YYNGEE.

In this sample, this clone turned up a few times. The chain carries TRBV5-1 and TRBJ1-1, with 10 bases fitting TRBD1. This CDR3 region has 16 residues. Germline V gene sequence: CDR1 SGHRS, CDR2 YFSETQ. V was clipped by 2 bases and J by 1 base; unmatched bases: 5. The CDR3 DNA sequence: TGCGCCAGCAGCTTCTCCGGGACAGGGGAGAACACTGAAGCTTTCTTT. Translating gives CASSFSGTGENTEAFF.

This chain joins TRBV7-8 and TRBJ2-7; D is undetermined. Germline assignment: CDR1 SGHVS and CDR2 FQNEAQ. Trimming shortened V by 5 bases and J by 0 bases, and 8 bases separated the two germline ends. The CDR3 totals 13 residues. In DNA form, the CDR3 reads TGTGCCAGCAGCCTAAGAATCTCCTACGAGCAGTACTTC. This encodes CASSLRISYEQYF.

The table lists this clone with a count of one. V gene TRBV5-1 combines with J gene TRBJ1-1; the D is unclear. Trimming shortened V by 0 bases and J by 2 bases, and 14 bases separated the two germline ends. The CDR3 contains 16 residues. Germline V gene data show CDR1 as SGHRS and CDR2 as YFSETQ. The CDR3 protein is CASSLAEGSGNTEAFF. The CDR3 DNA reads TGCGCCAGCAGCTTGGCCGAAGGTTCGGGAAACACTGAAGCTTTCTTT. Looking up the rest from reference TRBV5-1 and TRBJ1-1 gives the full variable domain: KAGVTQTPRYLIKTRGQQVTLSCSPISGHRSVSWYQQTPGQGLQFLFEYFSETQRNKGNFPGRFSGRQFSNSRSEMNVSTLELGDSALYLCASSLAEGSGNTEAFFGQGTRLTVV.

The genes are TRBV5-5 and TRBJ1-3, with D possibly TRBD1 on 6 matching bases. The V end was cut by 2 bases, the J end by 8 bases, with 11 bases between. Germline V gene lookup returns CDR1 SGHKS and CDR2 YYEKEE (reference sequence). The CDR3 runs to 13 residues. The CDR3 here is CASSLQGGDTIYF. The CDR3, as DNA: TGTGCCAGCAGCTTACAGGGAGGGGACACCATATATTTT.

V and J are TRBV11-2 and TRBJ1-2, with 7 bases identical to TRBD1. The J segment lost 6 bases and the V segment lost 1 base, leaving 11 bases of the junction unmatched. The length of the CDR3 is 16 residues. The germline V gene encodes CDR1 SGHAT and CDR2 FQNNGV. The CDR3 reads CASSLVSGRGTDGYTF. The CDR3 bases are TGTGCCAGCAGCTTAGTGTCTGGACGGGGGACAGATGGCTACACCTTC.

The chain joins TRBV28 to TRBJ2-3; D might be TRBD1 or TRBD2, each matching 5 bases. Deletions cut 7 bases from V and 2 bases from J, with 13 bases between. Germline loops: CDR1 MDHEN, CDR2 SYDVKM. This CDR3 spans 14 amino acids. The CDR3 region is CASKEPGPTDTQYF. The CDR3 bases are TGTGCCAGCAAAGAGCCGGGACCCACAGATACGCAGTATTTT.